These T cell receptor beta chains were read from a single sample in a study of shared clonotypes between healthy human individuals. Sequencing was performed with immunoSEQ multiplex PCR; in TCRdb, only in-frame clones are kept and a portion is missing. Of about 2.4 million clones in the sample, 90% to 95% were seen once. Sample: naive CD4+ T cells from PBMCs. Receptors originate from a man aged 18 to 30 in good health. Some clones in this sample may be carry-over from other donors' samples. Both conserved end residues are trimmed from each CDR3. The order of the fields is J gene, V gene, CDR3 protein.

>TRBJ2-1|TRBV7-3
ASSLKVLGGLGNEQF
>TRBJ2-7|TRBV2
ASSEGRASGSYEQY
>TRBJ2-7|TRBV10-3
ATSPRGGPSYEQY
>TRBJ1-1|TRBV5-4
ASSRDYTEAF
>TRBJ1-2|TRBV2
ATQGQGVYGYT
>TRBJ1-1|TRBV11-2
ASSDRAEAF
>TRBJ2-3|TRBV7-8
ASSQPTGTQY
>TRBJ1-4|TRBV28
ASKPNTGQGGEKLF
>TRBJ2-3|TRBV7-3
ASSLLGGYPSTDTQY
>TRBJ1-1|TRBV7-9
ASSPQSGAGAF
>TRBJ2-1|TRBV27
ASSFWDREIGEQF
>TRBJ2-1|TRBV10-3
AISELPGLAAVNEQF
>TRBJ2-3|TRBV6-5
ASSYSSGKSTDTQY
>TRBJ1-2|TRBV19
ASSTGTYGYT
>TRBJ2-1|TRBV6-6
ASSLTYINNEQF
>TRBJ1-1|TRBV28
ASRSRNRGRFGAF
>TRBJ2-3|TRBV6-7
AIPGQGGTTQY
>TRBJ2-7|TRBV6-5
ASRSPDSYEQY
>TRBJ2-7|TRBV15
AGIGTGTYEQY
>TRBJ1-1|TRBV11-3
ASSRGGRDTEAF
>TRBJ1-2|TRBV28
ASSPGGVIYGYT
>TRBJ1-6|TRBV4-1
ASSGQGGDSPLH
>TRBJ1-4|TRBV7-2
ASSIGHTPNEKLF
>TRBJ2-5|TRBV14
ASSQMGQGVIAKMTQY
>TRBJ1-6|TRBV7-9
ASSFQGAVSPLH
>TRBJ1-2|TRBV7-9
ASSHGGGAGYT
>TRBJ1-5|TRBV6-1
ASGAANQPQH
>TRBJ1-1|TRBV30
AWSVSYWTEAF
>TRBJ2-2|TRBV14
ASSQRLAGVSELF
>TRBJ1-5|TRBV19
ASSWSQNNQPQH
>TRBJ2-3|TRBV7-3
ASSTTSTDTQY
>TRBJ2-1|TRBV9
ASSVVGRAGPNEQF
>TRBJ2-1|TRBV7-2
ASSPFDGAGVNEQF
>TRBJ2-7|TRBV29-1
SVGSGAYEQY
>TRBJ2-1|TRBV28
ASSLAGGSYNEQF
>TRBJ2-1|TRBV19
ATRQGTGLWNEQF
>TRBJ1-4|TRBV5-1
ASSLGGQGGEKLF
>TRBJ1-1|TRBV2
ASGSDSNTEAF
>TRBJ2-1|TRBV2
ASREGLAAYNEQF
>TRBJ1-1|TRBV21-1
ASSNLRDREKPEAF
>TRBJ2-2|TRBV30
AWRTPRDTGELF
>TRBJ1-2|TRBV10-3
AISRGQRYGYT
>TRBJ2-5|TRBV28
ASSAPGGGETQY
>TRBJ2-1|TRBV27
ASSLSSGGPYNEQF
>TRBJ2-3|TRBV5-8
ASSGTSGRAGGDTQY
>TRBJ2-3|TRBV7-9
ASSLEGSGTDTQY
>TRBJ1-5|TRBV4-1
ASSQGTGPNQPQH
>TRBJ2-2|TRBV30
AWSVTSGTGELF
>TRBJ2-1|TRBV28
ASTPGGAGNEQF
>TRBJ2-2|TRBV6-6
AIMTVPFSGELF
>TRBJ2-7|TRBV5-1
ASSLVPGDGISEQY
>TRBJ2-2|TRBV5-1
ASSPPKGLAGAGELF
>TRBJ1-2|TRBV11-2
ASSSGALYGYT
>TRBJ2-5|TRBV23-1
ASSQGTALQETQY